The clone carrying this T cell receptor beta chain was seen at least ten times. Its antigen is still unknown. The sample comes from a study of CD8 T cells in ankylosing spondylitis. General study points: In synovial fluid and blood from reactive arthritis, some motif variants were previously reported. Clones linked to disease were reported to show significant enrichment in matched ankylosing spondylitis synovial fluid. Seemingly characteristic of ankylosing spondylitis blood was a TCR beta motif consisting of eight highly homologous variants.

Germline loops: CDR1 DFQATT, CDR2 SNEGSKA (reference sequence). Trimming removed 6 bases at V and 4 bases at J, with 13 bases between. This CDR3 spans 13 amino acids. MiXCR was run by TCRdb on the 5' RACE reads, yielding one entry per CDR3 protein. The data show about 220,000 distinct CDR3 sequences, under 12% seen once. Sequenced: blood, either unsorted or a sorted T cell fraction (not recorded which). The V call is TRBV20-1, the J call TRBJ2-1; D gene uncertain. This clonotype was sampled from a male donor with ankylosing spondylitis or in good health (not recorded which). This CDR3 is CSAESTGYNEQFF. CDR3 DNA: TGCAGTGCCGAATCTACGGGTTACAATGAGCAGTTCTTC.